The 22 T cell receptor beta chains reported below all come from one sample, sequenced in a study of cytomegalovirus exposure and HLA in healthy donors. The PCR used 60 Vbeta and 13 Jbeta primers. Libraries were prepared by immunoSEQ multiplex PCR; TCRdb keeps only in-frame clonotypes and omits some of them. Of 70,000 to 95,000 clones listed, roughly 83% are singletons. The sequenced sample was PBMCs. All receptors derive from a woman aged 40 to 50 in good health and CMV-seropositive.

This rearrangement joins TRBV5-1 to TRBJ2-7, with D tentatively TRBD2 (5 bases). Trimming took off 0 bases at V and 7 bases at J, with 14 bases between the two ends. Germline values: CDR1 SGHRS, CDR2 YFSETQ. This CDR3 comprises 14 residues. CDR3 residues: CASSLVGSTGEQYF. As DNA, the CDR3 is TGCGCCAGCAGCTTGGTCGGATCCACGGGGGAGCAGTACTTC.

The V call is TRBV9, the J call TRBJ2-5; the D is unclear. CDR1 SGDLS and CDR2 YYNGEE come from the germline V gene. The CDR3 loop spans 15 amino acids. V lost 0 bases, J lost 5 bases, and 14 bases lay in between. CDR3 loop: CASSVAPISRETQYF. The CDR3 bases are TGTGCCAGCAGCGTAGCCCCAATCTCGAGGGAGACCCAGTACTTC.

The V and J genes are TRBV19 and TRBJ2-7; D is perhaps TRBD2 (5 bases). Germline assignment: CDR1 LNHDA and CDR2 SQIVND (reference sequence). With 1 base removed from V and 7 bases from J, the gap between germline ends came to 11 bases. This CDR3 comprises 13 residues. CDR3 sequence reads: CASSIGGAREQYF. The CDR3 nucleotides read TGTGCCAGTAGTATAGGGGGAGCGCGGGAGCAGTACTTC.

V gene TRBV27 combines with J gene TRBJ1-2; the match to TRBD1 covers 8 bases. The V gene end was trimmed by 1 base and the J gene end by 4 bases; junction bases not matched to a gene: 8. Germline CDR1 MNHEY, CDR2 SMNVEV (reference sequence). The CDR3 is made up of 16 amino acids. DNA for the CDR3: TGTGCCAGCAGTTTATGGAACCAGGGGGCGCCCTATGGCTACACCTTC. As protein: CASSLWNQGAPYGYTF.

This clone was seen more than once but under ten times. The rearrangement links TRBV9 to TRBJ1-5, with 7 bases fitting TRBD1. This CDR3 is built from 15 residues. V gave up 4 bases and J gave up 7 bases; unmatched junction bases: 11. CDR1 is SGDLS, CDR2 YYNGEE, per germline. CDR3 loop: CASSPTGAVGQPQHF. The CDR3 coding sequence is TGTGCCAGCAGCCCAACAGGGGCTGTGGGACAGCCCCAGCATTTT.

The V call is TRBV30, the J call TRBJ2-5, with 10 bases aligning to TRBD2. There are 16 residues in the CDR3. Germline V CDR1 and CDR2: GTSNPN, SVGIG (reference sequence). The V segment lost 2 bases and the J segment 2 bases; nucleotides outside the gene matches: 8. CDR3 residues: CAWSPLAGVIQETQYF. CDR3 nucleotides: TGTGCCTGGAGTCCGCTAGCGGGGGTCATACAAGAGACCCAGTACTTC.

This CDR3 is CASSGWSGNEKLFF. The CDR3 DNA sequence: TGTGCCAGTAGTGGTTGGAGCGGTAATGAAAAACTGTTTTTT. The chain combines TRBV19 with TRBJ1-4, with D unresolved. V lost 5 bases, J lost 4 bases, and 11 bases lay in between. There are 14 residues in the CDR3. Germline lookup yields CDR1 LNHDA and CDR2 SQIVND (reference sequence).

The V and J genes are TRBV6-5 and TRBJ2-7; TRBD2 might be the D (5 bases). The V and J ends lost 7 bases and 5 bases respectively, with 15 bases between them. Germline-derived CDR1 and CDR2 are MNHEY and SVGAGI. The CDR3 covers 13 residues. CDR3: CASTPASGHEQYF. The CDR3 DNA is TGTGCCAGCACCCCCGCCAGCGGCCACGAGCAGTACTTC.

The genes are TRBV28 and TRBJ2-7; D is unclear. Germline-derived CDR1 and CDR2 are MDHEN and SYDVKM. Deletions cut 2 bases from V and 2 bases from J, with 7 bases between. This CDR3 is built from 13 residues. The CDR3 DNA is TGTGCCAGCAGTTTAACTAATCCCTACGAGCAGTACTTC. Its translation: CASSLTNPYEQYF.

The chain employs TRBV2 and TRBJ1-5; perhaps TRBD1 as D (6 bases). CDR1 and CDR2 (germline): SNHLY, FYNNEI. V was cut by 5 bases and J by 6 bases, with 17 bases left in between. This CDR3 region has 15 residues. The CDR3 protein is CASSRRQVKSQPQHF. For the CDR3, the DNA is TGTGCCAGCAGTCGAAGACAGGTAAAAAGTCAGCCCCAGCATTTT. The full variable domain, with the rest looked up from reference TRBV2 and TRBJ1-5, is EPEVTQTPSHQVTQMGQEVILRCVPISNHLYFYWYRQILGQKVEFLVSFYNNEISEKSEIFDDQFSVERPDGSNFTLKIRSTKLEDSAMYFCASSRRQVKSQPQHFGDGTRLSIL.

The J gene is TRBJ1-5, the V gene TRBV28; 11 bases match TRBD1. Per the germline V gene, CDR1 is MDHEN and CDR2 is SYDVKM. Losses at the gene ends were 7 bases for V and 2 bases for J; bases not matched to a gene: 16. This CDR3 spans 19 amino acids. The CDR3 DNA is TGTGCCAGCACCTCCTTGGGGACAGGGGGTTATTTTGGCAATCAGCCCCAGCATTTT. The encoded protein is CASTSLGTGGYFGNQPQHF.

V is TRBV6-1 and J is TRBJ1-2, with 8 bases that match TRBD1. The CDR3 runs 14 residues. The germline V gene has CDR1 MNHNS and CDR2 SASEGT. Trimming removed 7 bases from V and 5 bases from J; junction bases left unmatched: 9. The CDR3 here is CASTTGQVIYGYTF. The CDR3, as DNA: TGTGCCAGCACCACGGGACAGGTCATTTATGGCTACACCTTC.

This chain uses TRBV27 with TRBJ1-3; possible D gene TRBD1, 6 bases. Germline assignment: CDR1 MNHEY and CDR2 SMNVEV (reference sequence). The CDR3 has 15 amino acids. V was clipped by 8 bases and J by 2 bases, with 16 bases between them. Written as DNA, the CDR3 is TGTGCCAGCCGCCAACAGGGCCAGGCTGGAAACACCATATATTTT. Translated: CASRQQGQAGNTIYF.

This rearrangement joins TRBV28 to TRBJ2-1, with D perhaps matching TRBD1 (6 bases). Per germline, CDR1 MDHEN and CDR2 SYDVKM. V was pared by 4 bases and J by 7 bases, with 23 bases between. The CDR3 has 17 amino acids. The CDR3 nucleotides read TGTGCCAGCAGTTGGGACAAGCGACAGAGGGCGGGTAATGAGCAGTTCTTC. It encodes CASSWDKRQRAGNEQFF.

The J gene is TRBJ2-7, the V gene TRBV28; maybe TRBD2 (5 bases). V lost 3 bases to trimming and J lost 5 bases, with 11 bases between them. Germline CDR1 and CDR2: MDHEN and SYDVKM. The CDR3 runs to 13 residues. Written as DNA, the CDR3 is TGTGCCAGCAGTTTCGTGGGAGCGGACGAGCAGTACTTC. Protein sequence: CASSFVGADEQYF. Based on the CDR3 plus reference TRBV28 and TRBJ2-7, the full variable domain is DVKVTQSSRYLVKRTGEKVFLECVQDMDHENMFWYRQDPGLGLRLIYFSYDVKMKEKGDIPEGYSVSREKKERFSLILESASTNQTSMYLCASSFVGADEQYFGPGTRLTVT.

V is TRBV4-1 and J is TRBJ1-2, with D perhaps matching TRBD1 (5 bases). This CDR3 region has 13 residues. Germline values: CDR1 MGHRA, CDR2 YSYEKL. The V gene lost 1 base and the J gene lost 4 bases, with 7 bases spanning the gap. The CDR3 region is CASSQGQGYGYTF. CDR3 coding DNA: TGCGCCAGCAGCCAAGGGCAGGGCTATGGCTACACCTTC.

This clone appeared a single time. The genes are TRBV4-2 and TRBJ2-1, with D perhaps TRBD2 (6 bases). Trimming removed 3 bases at V and 7 bases at J, with 7 bases between. In germline, CDR1 is LGHNA, CDR2 YNFKEQ. The CDR3 loop spans 12 amino acids. The CDR3 nucleotides read TGTGCCAGCAGCCAGGCGGGAAATGAGCAGTTCTTC. This encodes CASSQAGNEQFF.

CDR3 sequence reads: CASSYDTLNTEAFF. The CDR3 region has the DNA TGTGCCAGCAGTTACGACACGCTGAACACTGAAGCTTTCTTT. The chain links TRBV6-5 to TRBJ1-1; D remains unclear. Between the trimmed V and J ends, which lost 2 bases and 0 bases, there was a span of 7 bases. The V gene's germline CDR1 is MNHEY and CDR2 SVGAGI. The CDR3 totals 14 residues.

This clone was found once. V and J are TRBV7-3 and TRBJ1-1, with D uncertain. Trimming took off 1 base at V and 1 base at J, with 4 bases between the two ends. Per germline, CDR1 SGHTA and CDR2 FQGTGA. This CDR3 is 13 amino acids long. The CDR3 reads CASSLRQNTEAFF. The CDR3 region has the DNA TGTGCCAGCAGCTTAAGACAGAACACTGAAGCTTTCTTT.

The V gene is TRBV4-3, the J gene TRBJ2-7, with TRBD1 matching over 8 bases. With V trimmed by 2 bases and J by 6 bases, 3 bases remained unmatched. CDR1 LGHNA and CDR2 YSLEER come from the germline V gene. The CDR3 loop spans 13 amino acids. In nucleotides, the CDR3 is TGCGCCAGCAGCCAATGGCAGGGGGCCGAGCAGTACTTC. As protein: CASSQWQGAEQYF.

The chain employs TRBV28 and TRBJ2-5; D perhaps matches TRBD1 (5 bases). The DNA end is a closer match to TRBJ2-7, so the J assignment may be wrong. CDR1 and CDR2 from the germline V gene are MDHEN and SYDVKM. The CDR3 is made up of 13 amino acids. CDR3 residues: CASSLGQLYEQYF. The CDR3 DNA reads as TGTGCCAGCAGTTTGGGGCAGCTTTACGAGCAGTACTTC.

V gene TRBV9 combines with J gene TRBJ2-5, with 12 nucleotides matching TRBD2. CDR3 length equals 16 residues. V was pared by 0 bases and J by 5 bases, with 5 bases of the junction left unmatched. Germline V gene sequence: CDR1 SGDLS, CDR2 YYNGEE. The CDR3 region is CASSVVGLAGTETQYF. The CDR3 DNA sequence: TGTGCCAGCAGCGTAGTTGGACTAGCGGGAACGGAGACCCAGTACTTC.